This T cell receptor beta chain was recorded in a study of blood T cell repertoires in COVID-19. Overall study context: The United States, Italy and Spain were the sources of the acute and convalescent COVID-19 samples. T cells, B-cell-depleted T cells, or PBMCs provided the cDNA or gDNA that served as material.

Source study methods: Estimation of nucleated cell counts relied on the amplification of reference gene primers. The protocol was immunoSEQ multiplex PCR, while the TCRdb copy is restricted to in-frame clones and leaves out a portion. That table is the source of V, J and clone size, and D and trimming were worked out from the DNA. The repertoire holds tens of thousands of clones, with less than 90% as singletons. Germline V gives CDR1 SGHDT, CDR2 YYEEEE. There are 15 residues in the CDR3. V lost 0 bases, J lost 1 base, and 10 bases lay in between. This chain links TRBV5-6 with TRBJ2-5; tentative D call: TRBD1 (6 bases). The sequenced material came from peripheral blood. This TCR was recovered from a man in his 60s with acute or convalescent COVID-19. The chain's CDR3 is CASSLAGRGQETQYF. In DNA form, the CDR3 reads TGTGCCAGCAGCTTGGCCGGCAGGGGCCAAGAGACCCAGTACTTC.